This section outlines one TCR beta chain sequence together with its context. This sample is part of a study of blood T cell repertoires in COVID-19. Background on the study: The samples span acute and convalescent COVID-19 from the United States, Italy and Spain. Sources were T cells, B-cell-depleted T cells, or PBMCs; the material itself was cDNA or gDNA.

The CDR3 spans 15 residues. Trimming removed 4 bases from V and 4 bases from J; junction bases left unmatched: 6. Germline CDR1 SGHKS, CDR2 YYEKEE (reference sequence). Original methodology: Reference gene primers were amplified, and this amplification served to estimate nucleated cell counts. Produced via immunoSEQ multiplex PCR; TCRdb's table is partial and in-frame only. For V, J and clone size, that table is used; D and trimming come from the DNA. Counted here are 25,000 to 35,000 clones, 89% occurring once; the ten biggest clones make up more than 9%. The chain carries TRBV5-5 and TRBJ2-3; 10 bases line up with TRBD2. This TCR derives from a human donor in a cohort sampled during active COVID-19. The sample consisted of peripheral blood. The CDR3 DNA is TGTGCCAGCAGCCTCGTCAGCGGGGGGGCAGATACGCAGTATTTT. The encoded protein is CASSLVSGGADTQYF. The full variable domain, its missing parts supplied by reference TRBV5-5 and TRBJ2-3, is DAGVTQSPTHLIKTRGQQVTLRCSPISGHKSVSWYQQVLGQGPQFIFQYYEKEERGRGNFPDRFSARQFPNYSSELNVNALLLGDSALYLCASSLVSGGADTQYFGPGTRLTVL.